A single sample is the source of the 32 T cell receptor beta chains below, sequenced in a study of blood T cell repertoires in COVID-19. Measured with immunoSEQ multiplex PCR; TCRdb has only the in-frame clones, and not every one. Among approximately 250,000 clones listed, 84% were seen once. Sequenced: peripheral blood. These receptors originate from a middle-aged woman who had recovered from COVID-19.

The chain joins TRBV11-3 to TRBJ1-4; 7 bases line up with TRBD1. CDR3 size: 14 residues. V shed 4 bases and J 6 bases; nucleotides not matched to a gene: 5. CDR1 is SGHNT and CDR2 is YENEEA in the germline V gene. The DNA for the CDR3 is TGTGCCAGCAGCTCGGGACAGCTTCATGAAAAACTGTTTTTT. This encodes CASSSGQLHEKLFF.

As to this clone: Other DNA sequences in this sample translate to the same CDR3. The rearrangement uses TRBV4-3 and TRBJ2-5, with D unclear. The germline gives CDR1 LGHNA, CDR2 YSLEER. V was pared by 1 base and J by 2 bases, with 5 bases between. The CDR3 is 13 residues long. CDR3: CASSQALQETQYF. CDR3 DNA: TGCGCCAGCAGCCAAGCTCTTCAAGAGACCCAGTACTTC.

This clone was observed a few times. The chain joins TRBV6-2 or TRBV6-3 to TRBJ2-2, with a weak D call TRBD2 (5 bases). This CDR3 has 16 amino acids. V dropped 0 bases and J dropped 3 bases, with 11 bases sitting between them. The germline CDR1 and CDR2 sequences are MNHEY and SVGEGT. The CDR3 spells CASSYSASWDTGELFF. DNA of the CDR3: TGTGCCAGCAGTTACTCGGCTAGCTGGGACACCGGGGAGCTGTTTTTT.

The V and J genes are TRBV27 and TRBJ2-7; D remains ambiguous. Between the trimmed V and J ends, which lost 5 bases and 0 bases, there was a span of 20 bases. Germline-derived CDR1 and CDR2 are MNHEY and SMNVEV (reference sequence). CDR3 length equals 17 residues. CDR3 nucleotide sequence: TGTGCCAGCAGTCTAATTAGCCCCTCGGAGAGCTCCTACGAGCAGTACTTC. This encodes CASSLISPSESSYEQYF.

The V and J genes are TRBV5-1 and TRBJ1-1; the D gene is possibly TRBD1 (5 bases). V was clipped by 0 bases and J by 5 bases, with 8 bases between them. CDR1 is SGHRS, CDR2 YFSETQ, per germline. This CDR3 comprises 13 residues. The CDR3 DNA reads TGCGCCAGCAGCTTGGCCCAGGGTACTGAAGCTTTCTTT. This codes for CASSLAQGTEAFF.

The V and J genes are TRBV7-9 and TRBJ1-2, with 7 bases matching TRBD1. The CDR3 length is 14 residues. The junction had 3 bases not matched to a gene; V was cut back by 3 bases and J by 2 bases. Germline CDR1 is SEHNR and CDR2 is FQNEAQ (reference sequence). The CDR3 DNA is TGTGCCAGCAGCTTCGGGGGACAGAACTATGGCTACACCTTC. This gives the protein CASSFGGQNYGYTF. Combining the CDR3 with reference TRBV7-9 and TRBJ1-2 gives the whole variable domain DTGVSQNPRHKITKRGQNVTFRCDPISEHNRLYWYRQTLGQGPEFLTYFQNEAQLEKSRLLSDRFSAERPKGSFSTLEIQRTEQGDSAMYLCASSFGGQNYGYTFGSGTRLTVV.

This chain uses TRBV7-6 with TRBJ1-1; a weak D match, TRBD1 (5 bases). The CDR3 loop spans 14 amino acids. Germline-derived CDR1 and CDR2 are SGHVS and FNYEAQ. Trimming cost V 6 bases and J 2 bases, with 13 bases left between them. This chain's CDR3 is CASSNRDLNTEAFF. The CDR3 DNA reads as TGTGCCAGCAGTAACCGGGACTTAAACACTGAAGCTTTCTTT.

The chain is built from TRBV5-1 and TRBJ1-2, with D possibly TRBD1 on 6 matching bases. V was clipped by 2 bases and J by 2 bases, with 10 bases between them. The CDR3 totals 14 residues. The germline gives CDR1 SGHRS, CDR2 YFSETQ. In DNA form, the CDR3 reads TGCGCCAGCAGCTTTAGACAGGCCAACTATGGCTACACCTTC. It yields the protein CASSFRQANYGYTF.

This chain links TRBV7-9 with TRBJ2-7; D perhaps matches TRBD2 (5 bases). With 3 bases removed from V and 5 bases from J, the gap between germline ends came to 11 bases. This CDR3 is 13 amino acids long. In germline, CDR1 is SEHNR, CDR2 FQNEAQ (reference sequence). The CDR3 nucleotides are TGTGCCAGCAGCTTGTCAGGAGGTAACGAGCAGTACTTC. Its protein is CASSLSGGNEQYF.

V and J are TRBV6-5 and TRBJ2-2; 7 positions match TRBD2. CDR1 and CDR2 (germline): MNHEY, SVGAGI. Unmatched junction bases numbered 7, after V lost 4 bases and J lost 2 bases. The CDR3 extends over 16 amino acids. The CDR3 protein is CASSWSGASNTGELFF. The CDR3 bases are TGTGCCAGCAGTTGGAGCGGGGCGTCTAACACCGGGGAGCTGTTTTTT.

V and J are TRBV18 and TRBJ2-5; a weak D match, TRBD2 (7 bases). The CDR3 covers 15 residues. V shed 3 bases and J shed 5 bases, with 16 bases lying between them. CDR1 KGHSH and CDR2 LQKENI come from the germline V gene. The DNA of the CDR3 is TGTGCCAGCTCACCGAATCAGGGGCGGGAGGAGACCCAGTACTTC. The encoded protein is CASSPNQGREETQYF.

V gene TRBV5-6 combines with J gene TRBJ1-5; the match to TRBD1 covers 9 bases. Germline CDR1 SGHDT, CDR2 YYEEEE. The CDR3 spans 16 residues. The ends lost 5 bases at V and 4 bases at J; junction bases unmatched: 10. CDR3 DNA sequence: TGTGCCAGCAGTCGTGTGGGGACAGGGAAAAATCAGCCCCAGCATTTT. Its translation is CASSRVGTGKNQPQHF. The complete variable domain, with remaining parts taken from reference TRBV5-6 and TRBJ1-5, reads DAGVTQSPTHLIKTRGQQVTLRCSPKSGHDTVSWYQQALGQGPQFIFQYYEEEERQRGNFPDRFSGHQFPNYSSELNVNALLLGDSALYLCASSRVGTGKNQPQHFGDGTRLSIL.

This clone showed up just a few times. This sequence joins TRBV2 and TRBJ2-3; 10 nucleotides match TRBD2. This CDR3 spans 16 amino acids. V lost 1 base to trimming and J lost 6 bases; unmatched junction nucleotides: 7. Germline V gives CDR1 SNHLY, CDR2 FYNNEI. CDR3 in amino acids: CASSEGSGGALDTQYF. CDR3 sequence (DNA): TGTGCCAGCAGTGAAGGGAGCGGGGGGGCCTTGGATACGCAGTATTTT.

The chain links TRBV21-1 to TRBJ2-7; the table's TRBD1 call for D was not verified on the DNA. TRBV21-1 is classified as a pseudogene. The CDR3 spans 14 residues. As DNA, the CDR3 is TGTGCCAGCAGCAAAGTAGGACAAGCCTACGAGCAGTACTTC. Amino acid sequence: CASSKVGQAYEQYF.

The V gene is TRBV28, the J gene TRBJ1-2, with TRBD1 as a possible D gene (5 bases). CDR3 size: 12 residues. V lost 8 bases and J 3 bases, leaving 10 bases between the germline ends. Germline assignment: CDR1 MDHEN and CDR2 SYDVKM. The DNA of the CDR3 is TGTGCCAGCCTCGGACAAGACTATGGCTACACCTTC. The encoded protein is CASLGQDYGYTF.

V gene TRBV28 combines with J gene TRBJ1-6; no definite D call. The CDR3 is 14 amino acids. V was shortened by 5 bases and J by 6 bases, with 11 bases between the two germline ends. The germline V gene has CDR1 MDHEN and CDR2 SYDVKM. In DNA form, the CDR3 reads TGTGCCAGCAGTGTAGGAGGTTCTAATTCACCCCTCCACTTT. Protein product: CASSVGGSNSPLHF.

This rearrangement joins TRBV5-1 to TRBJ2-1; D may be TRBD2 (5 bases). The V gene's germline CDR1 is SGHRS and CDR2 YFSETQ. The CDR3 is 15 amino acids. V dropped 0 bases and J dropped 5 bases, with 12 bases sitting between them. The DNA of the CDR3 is TGCGCCAGCAGCTTGGTAGAGGGATTGGACAATGAGCAGTTCTTC. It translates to CASSLVEGLDNEQFF.

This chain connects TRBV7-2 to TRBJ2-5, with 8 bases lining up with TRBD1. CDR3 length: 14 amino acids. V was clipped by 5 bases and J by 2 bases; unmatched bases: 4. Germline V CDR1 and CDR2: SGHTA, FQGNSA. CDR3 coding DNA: TGTGCCAGCAGCGACAGGGGATTTCAAGAGACCCAGTACTTC. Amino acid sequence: CASSDRGFQETQYF.

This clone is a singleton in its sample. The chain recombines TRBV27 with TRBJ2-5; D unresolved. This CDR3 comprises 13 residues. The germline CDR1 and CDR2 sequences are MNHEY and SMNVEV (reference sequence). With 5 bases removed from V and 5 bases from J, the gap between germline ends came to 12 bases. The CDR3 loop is CASSRDSRETQYF. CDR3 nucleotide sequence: TGTGCCAGCAGTCGCGACTCAAGGGAGACCCAGTACTTC.

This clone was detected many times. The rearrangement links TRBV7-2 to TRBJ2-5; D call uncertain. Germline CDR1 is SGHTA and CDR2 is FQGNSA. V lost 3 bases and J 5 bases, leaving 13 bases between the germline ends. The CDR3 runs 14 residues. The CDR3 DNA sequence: TGTGCCAGCAGCTTCTCAAGCACCGGGGAGACCCAGTACTTC. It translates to CASSFSSTGETQYF.

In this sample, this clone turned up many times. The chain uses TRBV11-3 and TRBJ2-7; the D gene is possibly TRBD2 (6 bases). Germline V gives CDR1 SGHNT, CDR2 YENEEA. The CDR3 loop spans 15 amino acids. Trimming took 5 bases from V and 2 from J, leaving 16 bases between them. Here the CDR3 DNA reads TGTGCCAGCAGCCGTAAGGCCGGGAGAACCTACGAGCAGTACTTC. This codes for CASSRKAGRTYEQYF.

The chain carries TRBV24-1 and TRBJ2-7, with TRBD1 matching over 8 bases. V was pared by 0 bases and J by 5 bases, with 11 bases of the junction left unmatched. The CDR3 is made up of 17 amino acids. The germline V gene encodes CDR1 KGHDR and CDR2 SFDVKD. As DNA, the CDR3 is TGTGCCACCAGTGATTTGCCTGAACGGACAGGGATCCACGAGCAGTACTTC. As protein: CATSDLPERTGIHEQYF.

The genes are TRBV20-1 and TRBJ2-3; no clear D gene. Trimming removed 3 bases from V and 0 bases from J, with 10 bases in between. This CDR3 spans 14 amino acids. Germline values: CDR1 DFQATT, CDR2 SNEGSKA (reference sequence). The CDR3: CSASRSTSTDTQYF. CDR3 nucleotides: TGCAGTGCTAGTCGTAGTACTAGCACAGATACGCAGTATTTT.

In nucleotides, the CDR3 is TGTGCCAGCAGCGGACCGACTAGCACAGATACGCAGTATTTT. Protein sequence: CASSGPTSTDTQYF. The V and J genes are TRBV9 and TRBJ2-3; D is undetermined. The CDR3 spans 14 residues. CDR1 and CDR2 (germline): SGDLS, YYNGEE. V lost 3 bases and J 0 bases, leaving 8 bases between the germline ends.

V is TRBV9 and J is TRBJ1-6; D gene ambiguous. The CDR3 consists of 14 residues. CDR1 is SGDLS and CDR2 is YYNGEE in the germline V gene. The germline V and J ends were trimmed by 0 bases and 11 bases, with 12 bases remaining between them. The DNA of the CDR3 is TGTGCCAGCAGCGTAGGTCAGGCCGGGACACCCCTCCACTTT. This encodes CASSVGQAGTPLHF.

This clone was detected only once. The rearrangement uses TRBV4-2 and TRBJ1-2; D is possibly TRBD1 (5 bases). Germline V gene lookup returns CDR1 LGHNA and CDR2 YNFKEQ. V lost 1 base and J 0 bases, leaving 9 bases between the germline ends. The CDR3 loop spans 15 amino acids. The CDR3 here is CASSQAPTANYGYTF. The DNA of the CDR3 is TGTGCCAGCAGCCAAGCACCGACAGCTAACTATGGCTACACCTTC.

The CDR3 here is CASRPTGSGANVLTF. CDR3 DNA: TGTGCCAGCCGACCGACGGGGTCAGGGGCCAACGTCCTGACTTTC. This chain links TRBV5-5 with TRBJ2-6, with a tentative D call TRBD2 (5 bases). Deletions cut 7 bases from V and 4 bases from J, with 15 bases between. The CDR3 spans 15 residues. Germline CDR1 and CDR2: SGHKS and YYEKEE (reference sequence).

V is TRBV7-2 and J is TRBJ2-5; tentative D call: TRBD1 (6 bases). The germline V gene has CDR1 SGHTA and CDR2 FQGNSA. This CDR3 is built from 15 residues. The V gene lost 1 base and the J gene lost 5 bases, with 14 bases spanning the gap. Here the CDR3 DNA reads TGTGCCAGCAGCTTAGTGGCCAGGACAGAGGAGACCCAGTACTTC. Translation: CASSLVARTEETQYF.

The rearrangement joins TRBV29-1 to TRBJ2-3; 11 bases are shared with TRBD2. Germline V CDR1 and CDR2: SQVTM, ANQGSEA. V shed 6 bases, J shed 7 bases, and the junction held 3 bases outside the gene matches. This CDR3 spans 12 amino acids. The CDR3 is CSVETSGNTQYF. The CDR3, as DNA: TGCAGCGTGGAGACTAGCGGGAATACGCAGTATTTT.

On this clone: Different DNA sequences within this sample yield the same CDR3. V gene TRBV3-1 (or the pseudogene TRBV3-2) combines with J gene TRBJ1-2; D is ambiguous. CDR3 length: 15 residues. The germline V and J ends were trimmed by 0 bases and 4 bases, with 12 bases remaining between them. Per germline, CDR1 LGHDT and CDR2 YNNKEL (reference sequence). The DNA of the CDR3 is TGTGCCAGCAGCCAAGATCGGGGTCGGGGCTATGGCTACACCTTC. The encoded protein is CASSQDRGRGYGYTF.

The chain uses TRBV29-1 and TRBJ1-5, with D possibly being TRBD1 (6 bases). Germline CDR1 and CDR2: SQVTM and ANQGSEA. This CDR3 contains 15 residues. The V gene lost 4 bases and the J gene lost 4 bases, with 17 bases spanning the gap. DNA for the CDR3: TGCAGCGTTGTTGTGGGGGCCGGGAAAAATCAGCCCCAGCATTTT. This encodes CSVVVGAGKNQPQHF.

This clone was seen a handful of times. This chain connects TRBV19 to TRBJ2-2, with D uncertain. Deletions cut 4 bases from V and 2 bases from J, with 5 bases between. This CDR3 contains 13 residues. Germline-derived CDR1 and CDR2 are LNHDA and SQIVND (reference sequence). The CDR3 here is CASSNYNTGELFF. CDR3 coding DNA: TGTGCCAGTAGTAACTACAACACCGGGGAGCTGTTTTTT.